This TCR beta chain is from a study of blood T cell repertoires in COVID-19. For the study at large: Samples came from the United States, Italy and Spain, spanning acute and convalescent COVID-19. T cells, B-cell-depleted T cells, or PBMCs provided the cDNA or gDNA that served as material.

As handled by the study authors: Researchers report that nucleated cell counts were estimated from reference gene primer amplification. Sequencing was performed with immunoSEQ multiplex PCR; in TCRdb, only in-frame clones are kept and a portion is missing. V, J and clone size were drawn from that table, and D and trimming were deduced from the DNA. This sample has 160,000 or so clones, with about four fifths found just once. The CDR3 is 19 residues long. V was clipped by 4 bases and J by 0 bases; unmatched bases: 15. Germline loops: CDR1 LNHDA, CDR2 SQIVND (reference sequence). This clonotype was obtained from a man in his 60s with active or convalescent COVID-19. The sample consisted of peripheral blood. The chain links TRBV19 to TRBJ2-4; 7 bases map to TRBD1. Here the CDR3 DNA reads TGTGCCAGTAGTAGACAGGGCACGGCGCCTGTTCTAGCCAAAAACATTCAGTACTTC. Its protein product is CASSRQGTAPVLAKNIQYF.